This TCR beta chain was retrieved from a study of CD8 T cells in Susac syndrome. There are 16 residues in the CDR3. The ends were cut back, 3 bases at V and 5 bases at J, with 17 bases in the middle. In germline, CDR1 is LGHDT, CDR2 YNNKEL (reference sequence). cDNA came from approximately 0.5 to 1 ug RNA primed by random hexamers. TCR beta CDR3 was amplified by immunoSEQ covering 54 Vbeta and 13 Jbeta. TCRdb passed the immunoSEQ multiplex PCR reads through MiXCR, listing each CDR3 protein once. The sample includes about 430,000 distinct CDR3 sequences, around 85% of them seen just once. The authors sequenced TCR beta from blood CD8+ and CD4+ T cells. TEMRA cells were enriched by FACS, while CD8+ and CD4+ T cells were obtained through a negative isolation that was performed magnetically.

The sequenced sample was CD8+ T cells from PBMCs. This receptor was taken from a human donor with multiple sclerosis. The chain combines TRBV3-1 with TRBJ2-1; the D gene is possibly TRBD1 (6 bases). In nucleotides, the CDR3 is TGTGCCAGCAGCCACCGGACAGTTTCAGGTCACAATGAGCAGTTCTTC. Its protein is CASSHRTVSGHNEQFF.